This T cell receptor beta chain was sequenced in a study of graft-versus-host responses after intestinal transplantation. Looking at the study overall: Once they had received anti-thymocyte globulin induction, all recipients took tacrolimus and steroids for about 3 years. Points from the study as a whole: Recipient marrow held GvH clones, some first seen in ileum or blood.

Assay used: immunoSEQ multiplex PCR; TCRdb lists only in-frame clones, some missing. The sample contains more than 85,000 clones, 90% to 95% of which appear only once. As for this clone: Its antigen is as yet unknown.

This CDR3 has 13 residues. Germline V CDR1 and CDR2: SEHNR, FQNEAQ (reference sequence). V gave up 3 bases and J gave up 7 bases, with 13 bases separating them. The source is a human donor who received an intestinal transplant. The chain employs TRBV7-9 and TRBJ2-7; D remains ambiguous. Sequenced material: unstimulated CD8+ T cells sorted from spleen or lymph node cells, taken before intestinal transplant. The CDR3 loop reads CASSLNGRGEQYF. In DNA, the CDR3 is TGTGCCAGCAGCTTGAACGGCCGTGGGGAGCAGTACTTC. Variable domain in full (rest from reference TRBV7-9 and TRBJ2-7): DTGVSQNPRHKITKRGQNVTFRCDPISEHNRLYWYRQTLGQGPEFLTYFQNEAQLEKSRLLSDRFSAERPKGSFSTLEIQRTEQGDSAMYLCASSLNGRGEQYFGPGTRLTVT.